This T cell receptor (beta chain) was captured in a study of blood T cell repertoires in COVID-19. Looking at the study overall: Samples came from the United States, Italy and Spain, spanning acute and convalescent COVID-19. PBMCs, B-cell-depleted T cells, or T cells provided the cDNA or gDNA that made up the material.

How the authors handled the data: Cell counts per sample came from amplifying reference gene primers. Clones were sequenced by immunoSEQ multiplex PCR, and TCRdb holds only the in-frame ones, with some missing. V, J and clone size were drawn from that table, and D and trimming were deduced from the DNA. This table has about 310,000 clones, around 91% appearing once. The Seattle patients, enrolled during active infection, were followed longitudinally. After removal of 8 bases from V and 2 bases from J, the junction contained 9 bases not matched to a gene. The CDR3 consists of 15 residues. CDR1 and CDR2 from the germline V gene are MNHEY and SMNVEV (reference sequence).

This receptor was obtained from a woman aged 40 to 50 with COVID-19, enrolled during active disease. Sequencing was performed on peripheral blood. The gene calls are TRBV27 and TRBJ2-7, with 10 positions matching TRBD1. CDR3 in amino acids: CASWTRDRGPYEQYF. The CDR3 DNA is TGTGCCAGCTGGACGCGGGACAGGGGTCCCTACGAGCAGTACTTC.